These 10 T cell receptor beta chains were sequenced from one sample in a study of metastatic and nonmetastatic thyroid tumors (dated by TCRdb to the early 2020s). None of the patients had been given any treatment before thyroid surgery. The library was built by means of PCR. Sequenced using an Illumina HiSeq 4000. TCRdb reprocessing: public reads trimmed at Q25 with fastp, clones called with MiXCR, in-frame beta chains kept. The sample contains fewer than 15,000 clones, about 29% of them found a single time. The top ten hold 45% to 50% of the sample. The sequenced sample was tumor tissue. Source of these receptors: a male donor with papillary thyroid cancer or a benign thyroid nodule (not recorded which). Some clones in this sample may be carry-over from other donors' samples.

This clone is large (0.1 to 1%). The chain joins TRBV2 to TRBJ1-1, with D tentatively TRBD1 (6 bases). Trimming took off 8 bases at V and 0 bases at J, with 16 bases between the two ends. The CDR3 loop spans 15 amino acids. Per germline, CDR1 SNHLY and CDR2 FYNNEI. The CDR3 region has the DNA TGTGCCAGCTTACAGGACAGCTACATGAACACTGAAGCTTTCTTT. Its protein product is CASLQDSYMNTEAFF.

Of note for this clone: The CDR3 carries no conserved terminal phenylalanine or tryptophan, so it likely arises from a read error. The DNA is left out, because the CDR3 cannot be placed on it with certainty; the CDR3 is given as TCRdb lists it. This chain uses TRBV20-1 with TRBJ1-2. The CDR3 is 11 amino acids long, termini counted. Germline CDR1 DFQATT, CDR2 SNEGSKA (reference sequence). The CDR3: CSAVGQRVGTL.

This clone was seen at least ten times. The rearrangement joins TRBV7-9 to TRBJ1-1; D is unclear. Trimming took off 1 base at V and 5 bases at J, with 8 bases between the two ends. Germline assignment: CDR1 SEHNR and CDR2 FQNEAQ (reference sequence). This CDR3 has 13 residues. CDR3 nucleotides: TGTGCCAGCAGCTTAGACGGCCCTACTGAAGCTTTCTTT. This codes for CASSLDGPTEAFF.

The chain recombines TRBV20-1 with TRBJ2-7, with D perhaps matching TRBD1 or TRBD2 (5 bases each). The CDR3 is 16 residues long. Deletions cut 1 base from V and 0 bases from J, with 16 bases between. Germline loops: CDR1 DFQATT, CDR2 SNEGSKA (reference sequence). For the CDR3, the DNA is TGCAGTGCTAGAGTACTCCGGGACCCTTCCTCCTACGAGCAGTACTTC. Translation gives CSARVLRDPSSYEQYF.

The CDR3 DNA reads as TGCAGTGCTAGAGATCAGGCAGGTTTTGGTACCGGGGAGCTGTTTTTT. It encodes CSARDQAGFGTGELFF. The chain has TRBV20-1 and TRBJ2-2, with D uncertain. Germline-derived CDR1 and CDR2 are DFQATT and SNEGSKA (reference sequence). The CDR3 consists of 16 residues. V shed 0 bases and J shed 5 bases, with 16 bases lying between them.

The sample holds many counts of this clone. Different DNA sequences within this sample yield the same CDR3. This rearrangement joins TRBV5-1 to TRBJ1-1; tentatively, D is TRBD1 (6 bases). This CDR3 region has 13 residues. V lost 3 bases and J lost 1, with 7 bases in between. CDR1 and CDR2 (germline): SGHRS, YFSETQ. The CDR3 DNA sequence: TGCGCCAGCAGCTCACAGGGGAACACTGAAGCTTTCTTT. Amino acids: CASSSQGNTEAFF. The full variable domain, rest sourced from reference TRBV5-1 and TRBJ1-1, is KAGVTQTPRYLIKTRGQQVTLSCSPISGHRSVSWYQQTPGQGLQFLFEYFSETQRNKGNFPGRFSGRQFSNSRSEMNVSTLELGDSALYLCASSSQGNTEAFFGQGTRLTVV.

This chain joins TRBV20-1 and TRBJ2-2; possible D gene TRBD1, 6 bases. The V and J ends lost 6 bases and 7 bases respectively, with 18 bases between them. The CDR3 extends over 14 amino acids. Germline V gene lookup returns CDR1 DFQATT and CDR2 SNEGSKA (reference sequence). The CDR3 loop reads CSATPGTKIGELFF. As DNA, the CDR3 is TGCAGTGCGACGCCCGGGACAAAAATCGGGGAGCTGTTTTTT.

In this sample, this clone turned up many times. Other DNA sequences in the sample encode the same CDR3. The CDR3 is CASSLSKGRVRTGELFF. The CDR3 nucleotides are TGTGCCAGCAGCTTGTCGAAGGGACGGGTGAGGACCGGGGAGCTGTTTTTT. The rearrangement joins TRBV5-4 to TRBJ2-2, with D tentatively TRBD1 or TRBD2 (5 bases each). The V end lost 1 base, the J end lost 5 bases, and 18 bases lay between the germline ends. The germline V gene encodes CDR1 SGHNT and CDR2 YYREEE (reference sequence). CDR3 length: 17 residues.

This sequence joins TRBV5-1 and TRBJ2-1, with TRBD2 identical over 8 bases. CDR3 length: 16 amino acids. V gave up 4 bases and J gave up 7 bases; unmatched junction bases: 13. In germline, CDR1 is SGHRS, CDR2 YFSETQ. CDR3 nucleotide sequence: TGCGCCAGCAGCCCGGGGGTCCGGGGGGGTTTAAATGAGCAGTTCTTC. Translating it yields CASSPGVRGGLNEQFF.

In this sample, this clone turned up many times. The gene calls are TRBV7-8 and TRBJ2-7; a possible D gene is TRBD1 (5 bases). Trimming stripped 2 bases from V and 2 bases from J, with 7 bases between. The V gene's germline CDR1 is SGHVS and CDR2 FQNEAQ. The CDR3 extends over 13 amino acids. CDR3 loop: CASSLRGTYEQYF. CDR3 nucleotides: TGTGCCAGCAGCTTAAGGGGAACCTACGAGCAGTACTTC.